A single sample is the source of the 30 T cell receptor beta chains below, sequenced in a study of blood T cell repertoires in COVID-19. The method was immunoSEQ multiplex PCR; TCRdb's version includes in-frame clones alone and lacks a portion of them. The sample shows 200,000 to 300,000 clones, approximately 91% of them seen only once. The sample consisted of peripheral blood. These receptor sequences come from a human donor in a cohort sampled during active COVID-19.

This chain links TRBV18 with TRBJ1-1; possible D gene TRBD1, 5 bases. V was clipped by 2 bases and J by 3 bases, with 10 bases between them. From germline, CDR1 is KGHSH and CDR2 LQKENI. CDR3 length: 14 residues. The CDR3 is CASSPGGRDTEAFF. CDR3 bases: TGTGCCAGCTCACCAGGGGGGAGAGACACTGAAGCTTTCTTT.

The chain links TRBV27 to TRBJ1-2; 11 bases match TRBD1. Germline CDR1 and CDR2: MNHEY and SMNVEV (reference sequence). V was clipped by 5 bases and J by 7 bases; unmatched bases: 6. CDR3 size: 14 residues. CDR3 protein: CASSKGTGGSGYTF. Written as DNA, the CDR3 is TGTGCCAGCAGTAAAGGGACAGGGGGGAGTGGCTACACCTTC.

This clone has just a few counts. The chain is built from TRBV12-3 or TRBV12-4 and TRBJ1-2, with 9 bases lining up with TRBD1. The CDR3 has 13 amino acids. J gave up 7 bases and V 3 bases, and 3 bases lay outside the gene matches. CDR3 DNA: TGTGCCAGCAGTTTGGGACAGGGAGTTGGCTACACCTTC. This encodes CASSLGQGVGYTF.

The CDR3 is CASNPRRGLYGYTF. Written as DNA, the CDR3 is TGTGCCAGCAACCCGCGGAGGGGGCTATATGGCTACACCTTC. The chain has TRBV7-2 and TRBJ1-2; 7 nucleotides agree with TRBD1. Germline CDR1 and CDR2: SGHTA and FQGNSA. V was pared by 7 bases and J by 5 bases, with 10 bases of the junction left unmatched. This CDR3 is built from 14 residues.

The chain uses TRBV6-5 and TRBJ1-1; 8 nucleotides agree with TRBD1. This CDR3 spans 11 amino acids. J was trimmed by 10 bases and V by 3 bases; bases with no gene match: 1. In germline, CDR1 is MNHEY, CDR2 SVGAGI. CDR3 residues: CASSYGTGAFF. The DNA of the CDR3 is TGTGCCAGCAGTTATGGGACAGGAGCTTTCTTT.

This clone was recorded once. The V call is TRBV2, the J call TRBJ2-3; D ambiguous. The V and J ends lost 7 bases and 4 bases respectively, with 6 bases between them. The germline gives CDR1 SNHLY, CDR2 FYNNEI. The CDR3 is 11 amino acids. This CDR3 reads CASTESDTQYF. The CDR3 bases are TGTGCCAGCACCGAGTCAGATACGCAGTATTTT.

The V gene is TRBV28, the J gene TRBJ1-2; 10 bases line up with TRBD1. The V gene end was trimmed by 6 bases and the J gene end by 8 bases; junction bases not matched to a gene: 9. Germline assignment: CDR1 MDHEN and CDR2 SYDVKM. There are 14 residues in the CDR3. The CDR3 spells CASRGTGAVFGYTF. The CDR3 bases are TGTGCCAGCAGAGGGACAGGGGCCGTTTTCGGCTACACCTTC.

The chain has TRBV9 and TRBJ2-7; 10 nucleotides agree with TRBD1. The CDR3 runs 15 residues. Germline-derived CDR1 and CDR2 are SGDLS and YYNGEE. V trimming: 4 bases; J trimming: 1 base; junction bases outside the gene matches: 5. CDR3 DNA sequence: TGTGCCAGCAGCCAGGGACAGGGGAGTTCCTACGAGCAGTACTTC. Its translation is CASSQGQGSSYEQYF.

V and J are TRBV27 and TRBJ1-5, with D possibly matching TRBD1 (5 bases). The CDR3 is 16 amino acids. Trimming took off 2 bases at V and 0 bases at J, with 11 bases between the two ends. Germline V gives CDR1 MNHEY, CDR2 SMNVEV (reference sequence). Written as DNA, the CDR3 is TGTGCCAGCAGTTTAGCGGGGACTGTTAGCAATCAGCCCCAGCATTTT. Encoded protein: CASSLAGTVSNQPQHF.

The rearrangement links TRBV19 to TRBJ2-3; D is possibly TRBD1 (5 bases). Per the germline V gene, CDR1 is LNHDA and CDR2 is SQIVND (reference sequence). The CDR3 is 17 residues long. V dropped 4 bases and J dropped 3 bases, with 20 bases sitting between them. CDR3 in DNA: TGTGCCAGTAGTAACCTGGACACGTTTGGTGGTACAGATACGCAGTATTTT. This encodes CASSNLDTFGGTDTQYF.

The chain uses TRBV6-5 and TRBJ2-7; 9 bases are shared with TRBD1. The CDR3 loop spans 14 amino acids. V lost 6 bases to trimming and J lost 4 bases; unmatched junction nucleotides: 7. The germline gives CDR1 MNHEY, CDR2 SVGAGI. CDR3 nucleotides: TGTGCCAGCAGGATCCGGGACAGGGAATACGAGCAGTACTTC. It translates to CASRIRDREYEQYF.

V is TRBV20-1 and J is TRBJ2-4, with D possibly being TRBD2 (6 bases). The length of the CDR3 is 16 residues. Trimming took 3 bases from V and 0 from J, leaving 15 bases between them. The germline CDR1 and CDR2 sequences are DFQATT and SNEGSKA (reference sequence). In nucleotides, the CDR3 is TGCAGTGCTAGTCCCCCCCCGGGAGCAGCCAAAAACATTCAGTACTTC. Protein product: CSASPPPGAAKNIQYF.

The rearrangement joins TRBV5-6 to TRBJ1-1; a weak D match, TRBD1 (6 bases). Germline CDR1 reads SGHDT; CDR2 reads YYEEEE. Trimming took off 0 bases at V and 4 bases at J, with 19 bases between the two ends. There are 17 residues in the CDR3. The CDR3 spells CASSLGSFRTVSTEAFF. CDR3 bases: TGTGCCAGCAGCTTGGGGTCTTTTCGGACAGTGAGCACTGAAGCTTTCTTT.

Written as DNA, the CDR3 is TGTGCCAGCAGCGTGAGTATCAATCAGCCCCAGCATTTT. Translated: CASSVSINQPQHF. The V and J genes are TRBV9 and TRBJ1-5; D gene ambiguous. In germline, CDR1 is SGDLS, CDR2 YYNGEE. V dropped 2 bases and J dropped 3 bases, with 6 bases sitting between them. The CDR3 contains 13 residues.

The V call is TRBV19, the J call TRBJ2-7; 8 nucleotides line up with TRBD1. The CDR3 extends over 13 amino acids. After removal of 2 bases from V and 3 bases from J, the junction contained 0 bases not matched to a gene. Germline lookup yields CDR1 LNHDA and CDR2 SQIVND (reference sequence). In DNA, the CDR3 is TGTGCCAGTAGTATAACAGGGGGCTACGAGCAGTACTTC. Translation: CASSITGGYEQYF.

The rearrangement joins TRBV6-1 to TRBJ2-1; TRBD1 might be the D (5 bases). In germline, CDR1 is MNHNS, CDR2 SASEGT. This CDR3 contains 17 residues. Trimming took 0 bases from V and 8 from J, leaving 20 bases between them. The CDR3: CASSEALQGSNFYEQFF. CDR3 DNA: TGTGCCAGCAGTGAAGCGCTTCAGGGCTCCAATTTTTATGAGCAGTTCTTC.

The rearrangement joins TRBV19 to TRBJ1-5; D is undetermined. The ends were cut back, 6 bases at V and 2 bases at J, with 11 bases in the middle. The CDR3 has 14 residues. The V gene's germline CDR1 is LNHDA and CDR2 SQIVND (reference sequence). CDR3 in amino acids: CASRSVLGNQPQHF. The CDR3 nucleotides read TGTGCCAGTAGATCAGTTCTCGGCAATCAGCCCCAGCATTTT.

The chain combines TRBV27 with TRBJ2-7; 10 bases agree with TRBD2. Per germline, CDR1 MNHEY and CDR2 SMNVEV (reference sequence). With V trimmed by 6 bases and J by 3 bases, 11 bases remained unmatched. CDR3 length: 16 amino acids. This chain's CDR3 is CASRPTSGGALYEQYF. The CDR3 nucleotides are TGTGCCAGCAGACCCACAAGCGGGGGGGCTCTCTACGAGCAGTACTTC.

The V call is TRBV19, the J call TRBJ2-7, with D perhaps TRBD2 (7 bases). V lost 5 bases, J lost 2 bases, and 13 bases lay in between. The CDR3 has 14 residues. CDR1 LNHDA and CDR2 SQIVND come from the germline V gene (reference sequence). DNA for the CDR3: TGTGCCAGTAGTGCGGGGGCAGTCCCCTACGAGCAGTACTTC. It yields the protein CASSAGAVPYEQYF.

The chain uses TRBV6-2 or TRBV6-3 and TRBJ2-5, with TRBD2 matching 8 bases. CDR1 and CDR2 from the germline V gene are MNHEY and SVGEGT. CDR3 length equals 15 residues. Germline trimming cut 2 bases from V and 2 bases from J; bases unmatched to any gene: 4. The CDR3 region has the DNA TGTGCCAGCAGTTACAACGGCGGGGGGCAAGAGACCCAGTACTTC. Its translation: CASSYNGGGQETQYF.

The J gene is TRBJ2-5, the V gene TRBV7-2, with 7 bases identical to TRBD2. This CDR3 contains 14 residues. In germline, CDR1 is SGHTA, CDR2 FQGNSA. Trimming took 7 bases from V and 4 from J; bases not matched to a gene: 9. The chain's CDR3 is CASTPLAGVETQYF. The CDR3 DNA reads TGTGCCAGCACCCCTCTGGCGGGAGTAGAGACCCAGTACTTC.

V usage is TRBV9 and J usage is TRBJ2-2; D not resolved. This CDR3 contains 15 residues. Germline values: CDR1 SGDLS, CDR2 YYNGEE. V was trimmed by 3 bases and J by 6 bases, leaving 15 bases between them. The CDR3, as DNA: TGTGCCAGCAGCGCGCTCGGTTTTCGGTCCGGGGAGCTGTTTTTT. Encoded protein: CASSALGFRSGELFF.

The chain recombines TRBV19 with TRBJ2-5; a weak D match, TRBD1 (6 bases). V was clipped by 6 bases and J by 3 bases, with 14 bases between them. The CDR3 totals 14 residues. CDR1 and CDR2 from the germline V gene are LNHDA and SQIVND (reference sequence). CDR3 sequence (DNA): TGTGCCAGTAGAATGGACCCAGGGGAAGAGACCCAGTACTTC. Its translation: CASRMDPGEETQYF.

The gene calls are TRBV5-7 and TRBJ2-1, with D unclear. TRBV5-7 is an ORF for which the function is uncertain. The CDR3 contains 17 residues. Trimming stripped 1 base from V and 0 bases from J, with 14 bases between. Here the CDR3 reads CASSLSRSFTSYNEQFF. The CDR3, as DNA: TGTGCCAGCAGCTTGTCCAGGTCCTTTACCTCCTACAATGAGCAGTTCTTC.

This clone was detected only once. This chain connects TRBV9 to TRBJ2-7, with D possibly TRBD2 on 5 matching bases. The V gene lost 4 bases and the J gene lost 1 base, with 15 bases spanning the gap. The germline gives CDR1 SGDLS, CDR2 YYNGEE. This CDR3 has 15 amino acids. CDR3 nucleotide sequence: TGTGCCAGCAGCTCCCCGGGAAGAGGGTCCTACGAGCAGTACTTC. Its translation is CASSSPGRGSYEQYF.

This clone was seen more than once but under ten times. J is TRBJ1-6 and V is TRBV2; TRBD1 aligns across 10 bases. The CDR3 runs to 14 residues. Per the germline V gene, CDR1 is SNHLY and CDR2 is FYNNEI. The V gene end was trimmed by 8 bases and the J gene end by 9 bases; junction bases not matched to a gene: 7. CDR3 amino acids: CASQDRGQVSPLHF. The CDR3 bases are TGTGCCAGCCAAGACAGGGGGCAGGTTTCACCCCTCCACTTT.

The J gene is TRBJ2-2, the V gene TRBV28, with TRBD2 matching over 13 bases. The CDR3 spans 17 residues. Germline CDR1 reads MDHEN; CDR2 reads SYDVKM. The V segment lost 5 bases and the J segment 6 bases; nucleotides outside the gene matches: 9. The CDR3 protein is CASSIPRTSGSAGELFF. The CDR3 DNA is TGTGCCAGCAGTATCCCGAGGACTAGCGGGAGCGCCGGGGAGCTGTTTTTT.

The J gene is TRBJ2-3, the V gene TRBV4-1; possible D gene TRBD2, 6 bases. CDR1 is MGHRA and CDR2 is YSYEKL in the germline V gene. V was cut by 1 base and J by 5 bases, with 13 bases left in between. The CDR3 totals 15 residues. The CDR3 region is CASSQGVAGRDTQYF. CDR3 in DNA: TGCGCCAGCAGCCAAGGAGTCGCCGGGAGAGATACGCAGTATTTT.

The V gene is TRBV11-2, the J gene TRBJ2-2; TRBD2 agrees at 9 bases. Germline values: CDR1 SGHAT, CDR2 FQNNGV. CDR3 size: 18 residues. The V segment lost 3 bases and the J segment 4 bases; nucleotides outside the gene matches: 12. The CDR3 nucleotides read TGTGCCAGCAGCTTTCCGCGGGGGGGCCGAGGGACCACCGGGGAGCTGTTTTTT. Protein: CASSFPRGGRGTTGELFF.

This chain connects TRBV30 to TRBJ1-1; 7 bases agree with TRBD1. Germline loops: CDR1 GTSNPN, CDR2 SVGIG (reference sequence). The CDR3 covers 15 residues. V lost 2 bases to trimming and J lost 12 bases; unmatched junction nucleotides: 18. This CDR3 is CAWSRGQDWWGMTFF. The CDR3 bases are TGTGCCTGGAGTCGTGGACAGGACTGGTGGGGCATGACTTTCTTT.